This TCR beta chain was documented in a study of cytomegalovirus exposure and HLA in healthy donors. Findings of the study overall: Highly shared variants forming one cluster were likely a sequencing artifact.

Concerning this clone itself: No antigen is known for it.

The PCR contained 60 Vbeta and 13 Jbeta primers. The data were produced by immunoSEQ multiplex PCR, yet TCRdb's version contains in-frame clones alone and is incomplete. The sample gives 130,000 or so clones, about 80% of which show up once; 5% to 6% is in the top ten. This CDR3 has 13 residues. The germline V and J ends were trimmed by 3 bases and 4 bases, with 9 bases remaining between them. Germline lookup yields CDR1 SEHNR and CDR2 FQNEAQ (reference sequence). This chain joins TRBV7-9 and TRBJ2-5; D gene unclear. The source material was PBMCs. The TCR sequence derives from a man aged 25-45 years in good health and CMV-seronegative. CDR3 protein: CASSFTSGETQYF. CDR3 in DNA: TGTGCCAGCAGCTTTACGTCGGGAGAGACCCAGTACTTC. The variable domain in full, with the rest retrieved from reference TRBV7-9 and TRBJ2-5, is DTGVSQNPRHKITKRGQNVTFRCDPISEHNRLYWYRQTLGQGPEFLTYFQNEAQLEKSRLLSDRFSAERPKGSFSTLEIQRTEQGDSAMYLCASSFTSGETQYFGPGTRLLVL.